These T cell receptor beta chains were read from a single sample in a study of vaccination effects on CD4 cells after COVID-19. Which antigens these TCRs recognize remains unknown. Sequencing was performed with immunoSEQ multiplex PCR; in TCRdb, only in-frame clones are kept and a portion is missing. The data hold about 22,000 clones, with 70% to 80% observed a single time. The sample in question was CD4+ T cells from PBMCs cultured with a peptide pool, obtained before COVID-19 vaccination. These receptors originate from a human donor who had a prior SARS-CoV-2 infection. The CDR3 runs from the conserved cysteine through the conserved F or W. A D gene is named only where the DNA matches it firmly. Some rows mark clone size as missing; the rest say once, few, many or name a class of expanded clone.

CDR3aa: CASSEVQGASYGYTF
CDR3nt: TGTGCCAGCAGTGAAGTGCAGGGGGCCAGCTATGGCTACACCTTC
j_gene: TRBJ1-2
d_gene: TRBD1
v_gene: TRBV2
abundance: -

CDR3aa: CASSIVHSGRSNYGYTF
CDR3nt: TGTGCCAGTAGTATAGTTCACAGCGGAAGATCTAACTATGGCTACACCTTC
j_gene: TRBJ1-2
d_gene: -
v_gene: TRBV19
abundance: once

CDR3aa: CASGLVLGQGPNSGNTIYF
CDR3nt: TGTGCTAGTGGTTTGGTATTGGGCCAGGGGCCTAACTCTGGAAACACCATATATTTT
j_gene: TRBJ1-3
d_gene: -
v_gene: TRBV12-5
abundance: -

CDR3aa: CASRTGIVETQYF
CDR3nt: TGTGCCAGCAGAACAGGGATTGTGGAGACCCAGTACTTC
j_gene: TRBJ2-5
d_gene: -
v_gene: TRBV28
abundance: few

CDR3aa: CASSFDRGQAGELFF
CDR3nt: TGCGCCAGCAGCTTCGACAGGGGACAGGCCGGGGAGCTGTTTTTT
j_gene: TRBJ2-2
d_gene: TRBD1
v_gene: TRBV5-1
abundance: -

CDR3aa: CASSPTPGTSSYF
CDR3nt: TGTGCCAGCAGTCCCACCCCCGGGACATCATCGTACTTC
j_gene: TRBJ2-4
d_gene: -
v_gene: TRBV27
abundance: -

CDR3aa: CASSRPGQGYHEQYF
CDR3nt: TGTGCCAGCAGCAGACCGGGACAGGGATACCACGAGCAGTACTTC
j_gene: TRBJ2-7
d_gene: -
v_gene: TRBV21-1
abundance: -

CDR3aa: CAIWDREPGNTIYF
CDR3nt: TGTGCCATTTGGGACAGGGAACCTGGAAACACCATATATTTT
j_gene: TRBJ1-3
d_gene: TRBD1
v_gene: TRBV10-3
abundance: -

CDR3aa: CASSQVRRALAGGRLAKNIQYF
CDR3nt: TGTGCCAGCAGCCAAGTTCGGCGGGCCCTAGCGGGGGGGCGGCTAGCCAAAAACATTCAGTACTTC
j_gene: TRBJ2-4
d_gene: TRBD2
v_gene: TRBV14
abundance: -

CDR3aa: CSASRGNTEAFF
CDR3nt: TGCAGTGCTAGTCGGGGGAACACTGAAGCTTTCTTT
j_gene: TRBJ1-1
d_gene: -
v_gene: TRBV20-1
abundance: -

CDR3aa: CASSAGQLEAFF
CDR3nt: TGTGCCAGCAGCGCAGGACAGCTTGAAGCTTTCTTT
j_gene: TRBJ1-1
d_gene: -
v_gene: TRBV2
abundance: once

CDR3aa: CASSLVQQPTNYGYTF
CDR3nt: TGTGCCAGCAGCCTAGTACAGCAACCAACTAACTATGGCTACACCTTC
j_gene: TRBJ1-2
d_gene: -
v_gene: TRBV9
abundance: -

CDR3aa: CASTGDANTDTQYF
CDR3nt: TGTGCCAGCACTGGCGACGCGAACACAGATACGCAGTATTTT
j_gene: TRBJ2-3
d_gene: -
v_gene: TRBV2
abundance: -

CDR3aa: CASSPIQGGEQFF
CDR3nt: TGTGCCAGCAGCCCAATACAGGGCGGTGAGCAGTTCTTC
j_gene: TRBJ2-1
d_gene: -
v_gene: TRBV11-3
abundance: -

CDR3aa: CASSPEGTSGNTIYF
CDR3nt: TGTGCCAGCAGCCCAGAGGGGACCTCTGGAAACACCATATATTTT
j_gene: TRBJ1-3
d_gene: -
v_gene: TRBV4-2
abundance: -

CDR3aa: CASSYFDRSNQPQHF
CDR3nt: TGTGCCAGCAGTTACTTCGACCGCAGCAATCAGCCCCAGCATTTT
j_gene: TRBJ1-5
d_gene: -
v_gene: TRBV6-2/TRBV6-3
abundance: -

CDR3aa: CASSLMDSPNQPQHF
CDR3nt: TGTGCCAGCAGTTTAATGGACAGTCCTAATCAGCCCCAGCATTTT
j_gene: TRBJ1-5
d_gene: -
v_gene: TRBV28
abundance: -

CDR3aa: CASIGRFFPSGANVLTF
CDR3nt: TGTGCCAGCATCGGCCGTTTTTTCCCCTCTGGGGCCAACGTCCTGACTTTC
j_gene: TRBJ2-6
d_gene: -
v_gene: TRBV2
abundance: few

CDR3aa: CASSPRGQPQHF
CDR3nt: TGTGCCAGCAGTCCTAGGGGTCAGCCCCAGCATTTT
j_gene: TRBJ1-5
d_gene: -
v_gene: TRBV28
abundance: -

CDR3aa: CASSQVSGLTYEQYF
CDR3nt: TGTGCCAGCAGCCAAGTATCAGGACTCACCTACGAGCAGTACTTC
j_gene: TRBJ2-7
d_gene: -
v_gene: TRBV3-1/TRBV3-2
abundance: -

CDR3aa: CASSQDTGGAGGRGWYEQYF
CDR3nt: TGTGCCAGCAGCCAAGATACCGGCGGCGCCGGAGGGCGGGGCTGGTACGAGCAGTACTTC
j_gene: TRBJ2-7
d_gene: -
v_gene: TRBV4-2
abundance: -

CDR3aa: CASSTRSNQPQHF
CDR3nt: TGTGCCAGCTCAACCCGAAGTAATCAGCCCCAGCATTTT
j_gene: TRBJ1-5
d_gene: -
v_gene: TRBV18
abundance: -

CDR3aa: CASSPFGPAGTQYF
CDR3nt: TGTGCCAGTAGCCCCTTTGGGCCAGCGGGGACCCAGTACTTC
j_gene: TRBJ2-5
d_gene: -
v_gene: TRBV19
abundance: once

CDR3aa: CASSQEWSDGPEAFF
CDR3nt: TGTGCCAGCAGCCAAGAGTGGAGTGATGGTCCTGAAGCTTTCTTT
j_gene: TRBJ1-1
d_gene: -
v_gene: TRBV4-2
abundance: -

CDR3aa: CASRLTRGNSPLHF
CDR3nt: TGTGCCAGTAGGCTTACCAGGGGAAATTCACCCCTCCACTTT
j_gene: TRBJ1-6
d_gene: -
v_gene: TRBV19
abundance: -

CDR3aa: CASSPPGGAGGYEQYF
CDR3nt: TGTGCCAGCTCACCACCCGGTGGGGCAGGAGGCTACGAGCAGTACTTC
j_gene: TRBJ2-7
d_gene: -
v_gene: TRBV18
abundance: -

CDR3aa: CAISGGTGYNEQFF
CDR3nt: TGTGCCATCAGTGGTGGGACAGGATACAATGAGCAGTTCTTC
j_gene: TRBJ2-1
d_gene: TRBD1
v_gene: TRBV10-3
abundance: once

CDR3aa: CASSRLAGDQETQYF
CDR3nt: TGTGCCAGCTCGAGACTAGCGGGAGACCAAGAGACCCAGTACTTC
j_gene: TRBJ2-5
d_gene: TRBD2
v_gene: TRBV18
abundance: -

CDR3aa: CASMVGYRNTEAFF
CDR3nt: TGTGCCAGCATGGTGGGGTACCGAAACACTGAAGCTTTCTTT
j_gene: TRBJ1-1
d_gene: -
v_gene: TRBV28
abundance: -

CDR3aa: CAWSVTGAHYGYTF
CDR3nt: TGTGCCTGGAGTGTTACAGGGGCTCACTATGGCTACACCTTC
j_gene: TRBJ1-2
d_gene: TRBD1
v_gene: TRBV30
abundance: -

CDR3aa: CASSLLRGPYGYTF
CDR3nt: TGTGCCAGCAGCTTATTGCGAGGGCCCTATGGCTACACCTTC
j_gene: TRBJ1-2
d_gene: -
v_gene: TRBV7-9
abundance: once

CDR3aa: CASSNSGEPYEQYF
CDR3nt: TGTGCCAGCAGTAATTCTGGGGAGCCCTACGAGCAGTACTTC
j_gene: TRBJ2-7
d_gene: -
v_gene: TRBV27
abundance: -

CDR3aa: CASNRDSSGNTIYF
CDR3nt: TGTGCCAGCAATCGGGACAGCTCTGGAAACACCATATATTTT
j_gene: TRBJ1-3
d_gene: TRBD1
v_gene: TRBV7-8
abundance: few

CDR3aa: CATSGEPRQGYSTEAFF
CDR3nt: TGTGCCACCAGTGGTGAACCTCGACAGGGTTATAGCACTGAAGCTTTCTTT
j_gene: TRBJ1-1
d_gene: TRBD1
v_gene: TRBV24-1
abundance: once

CDR3aa: CASNSGLHTQYF
CDR3nt: TGTGCCAGCAACTCGGGGTTACATACGCAGTATTTT
j_gene: TRBJ2-3
d_gene: -
v_gene: TRBV11-2
abundance: -

CDR3aa: CASSAEGASSYGYTF
CDR3nt: TGTGCCAGCAGTGCCGAGGGGGCGAGTAGCTATGGCTACACCTTC
j_gene: TRBJ1-2
d_gene: TRBD1
v_gene: TRBV2
abundance: -

CDR3aa: CASSQEVGGAVYNEQFF
CDR3nt: TGTGCCAGCAGCCAAGAGGTCGGGGGCGCCGTTTACAATGAGCAGTTCTTC
j_gene: TRBJ2-1
d_gene: -
v_gene: TRBV3-1/TRBV3-2
abundance: -

CDR3aa: CASSQDVRRAGEDTQYF
CDR3nt: TGTGCCAGCAGCCAAGATGTTCGGAGAGCGGGGGAAGATACGCAGTATTTT
j_gene: TRBJ2-3
d_gene: TRBD2
v_gene: TRBV3-1/TRBV3-2
abundance: -

CDR3aa: CASSFSQLNEKLFF
CDR3nt: TGTGCCAGCAGCTTCTCCCAGCTTAATGAAAAACTGTTTTTT
j_gene: TRBJ1-4
d_gene: -
v_gene: TRBV7-9
abundance: few

CDR3aa: CASSLTATQYF
CDR3nt: TGCGCCAGCAGCTTAACGGCTACGCAGTATTTT
j_gene: TRBJ2-3
d_gene: -
v_gene: TRBV5-1
abundance: -

CDR3aa: CASSHLESGELFF
CDR3nt: TGTGCCAGCAGCCACCTAGAGTCCGGGGAGCTGTTTTTT
j_gene: TRBJ2-2
d_gene: -
v_gene: TRBV3-1/TRBV3-2
abundance: -

CDR3aa: CATSDGQGQSTANEQFF
CDR3nt: TGTGCCACCAGTGATGGACAGGGTCAATCTACAGCGAATGAGCAGTTCTTC
j_gene: TRBJ2-1
d_gene: TRBD1
v_gene: TRBV24-1
abundance: -

CDR3aa: CATETSGGPDTQYF
CDR3nt: TGTGCCACCGAGACTAGCGGGGGGCCAGATACGCAGTATTTT
j_gene: TRBJ2-3
d_gene: TRBD2
v_gene: TRBV10-3
abundance: -

CDR3aa: CATSDSSGISYNEQFF
CDR3nt: TGTGCCACCAGTGATTCTAGCGGGATCTCCTACAATGAGCAGTTCTTC
j_gene: TRBJ2-1
d_gene: TRBD2
v_gene: TRBV24-1
abundance: -

CDR3aa: CASRFGAAETGANTIYF
CDR3nt: TGTGCCAGCAGATTTGGAGCTGCTGAGACAGGGGCAAACACCATATATTTT
j_gene: TRBJ1-3
d_gene: TRBD1
v_gene: TRBV2
abundance: -

CDR3aa: CASSLVAGGNGSPLHF
CDR3nt: TGTGCCAGCAGCTTAGTCGCGGGGGGCAACGGTTCACCCCTCCACTTT
j_gene: TRBJ1-6
d_gene: -
v_gene: TRBV7-8
abundance: few

CDR3aa: CASSYRGPYNEQFF
CDR3nt: TGTGCCAGCAGCTATCGGGGGCCCTACAATGAGCAGTTCTTC
j_gene: TRBJ2-1
d_gene: -
v_gene: TRBV11-2
abundance: -

CDR3aa: CAWRPPGQQYTF
CDR3nt: TGTGCCTGGAGGCCCCCCGGACAGCAATACACCTTC
j_gene: TRBJ1-2
d_gene: -
v_gene: TRBV30
abundance: few

CDR3aa: CSVGDRGSQHF
CDR3nt: TGCAGCGTTGGGGACCGGGGGTCCCAGCATTTT
j_gene: TRBJ1-5
d_gene: -
v_gene: TRBV29-1
abundance: -

CDR3aa: CASSHPEGQGALGIGETQYF
CDR3nt: TGTGCCAGCAGCCACCCAGAAGGACAGGGGGCGCTTGGGATTGGGGAGACCCAGTACTTC
j_gene: TRBJ2-5
d_gene: TRBD1
v_gene: TRBV7-6
abundance: once

CDR3aa: CASSLSGRRDTQYF
CDR3nt: TGTGCCAGCAGCCTTAGCGGGAGGCGAGATACGCAGTATTTT
j_gene: TRBJ2-3
d_gene: TRBD2
v_gene: TRBV5-8
abundance: -